The entry below describes one T cell receptor beta chain. Germline CDR1 SQVTM, CDR2 ANQGSEA. CDR3 length: 13 residues. Trimming removed 7 bases at V and 2 bases at J, with 11 bases between. This record comes from a study of T-cell reconstitution after alpha-beta-depleted transplantation in children. A TCRbeta library incorporating unique molecular identifiers was prepared. One entry per CDR3 protein, called by TCRdb with MiXCR from the PCR reads. The sample includes around 130,000 distinct CDR3 sequences, roughly 10% of them seen just once. The sequence derives from a girl less than two years old who had a stem cell transplant for combined immunodeficiency, so the T cells may come from the graft donor. The material sequenced was PBMCs, mostly from graft donor cells, taken 180 days after TCRalphabeta/CD19-depleted stem cell transplant. The genes are TRBV29-1 and TRBJ2-2, with a possible D match to TRBD1 (6 bases). CDR3 coding DNA: TGCAGCGCCACAGGGCCTAACACCGGGGAGCTGTTTTTT. Its protein is CSATGPNTGELFF.